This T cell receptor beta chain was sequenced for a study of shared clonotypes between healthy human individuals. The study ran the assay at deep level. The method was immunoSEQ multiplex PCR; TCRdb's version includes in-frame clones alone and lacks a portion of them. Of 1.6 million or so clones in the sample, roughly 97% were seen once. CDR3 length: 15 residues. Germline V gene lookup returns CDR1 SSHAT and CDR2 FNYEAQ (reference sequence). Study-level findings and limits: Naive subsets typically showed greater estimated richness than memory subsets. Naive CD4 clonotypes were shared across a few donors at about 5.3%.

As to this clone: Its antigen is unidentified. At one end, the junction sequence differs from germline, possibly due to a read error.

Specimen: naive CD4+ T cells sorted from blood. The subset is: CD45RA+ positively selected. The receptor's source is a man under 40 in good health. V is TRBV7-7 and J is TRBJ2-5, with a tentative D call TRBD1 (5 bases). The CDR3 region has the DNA TGTGCTAGCAGCTTAGTCGTGGGGCCCCAAGAGACCCAGTACTTC. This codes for CASSLVVGPQETQYF.